This T cell receptor (beta chain) was documented in a study of CD8+ T cells in alopecia areata. RNA extraction and reverse transcription yielded cDNA as sequencing template. Profiling relied on immunoSEQ multiplex PCR, and the TCRdb table lists in-frame clones only, not all of them. The sample lists hundreds of thousands of clones; approximately 52% were seen once. Notes on the study in general: An increase in clonality over normal scalp was evident in lesional scalp, especially alopecia totalis/universalis.

After removal of 6 bases from V and 6 bases from J, the junction contained 11 bases not matched to a gene. Germline CDR1 SQVTM, CDR2 ANQGSEA. The CDR3 is made up of 14 amino acids. As concerns this clone: Its antigen is unknown.

The chain recombines TRBV29-1 with TRBJ2-3, with TRBD1 matching over 8 bases. The sequences come from CD4+ T cells sorted from blood, collected at week 0. The clonotype originates from a human donor with alopecia areata. CDR3 region: CSVTGQEDTDTQYF. As DNA, the CDR3 is TGCAGCGTCACGGGACAGGAGGACACGGATACGCAGTATTTT.